This TCR beta chain derives from a study of read filtering for tumor transcriptome and immune sequencing. Germline CDR1 is SQVTM and CDR2 is ANQGSEA. The CDR3 consists of 14 residues. Trimming removed 7 bases from V and 2 bases from J, with 15 bases in between. This clonotype was seen ten or more times. Molecular barcoded adaptors covering alpha/delta and beta/gamma chains were used on about 390 ng RNA. TCRdb reprocessed the reads with MiXCR, giving one entry per CDR3 protein. The sample holds 42,000 or so distinct CDR3 sequences; about an eighth are singletons and the top ten take over 25%. The receptor's source is a donor aged 40 or older with multiple myeloma. The sequenced sample was a population of CD138-negative cells sorted from bone marrow. This chain joins TRBV29-1 and TRBJ2-1, with D possibly TRBD2 on 6 matching bases. The CDR3 loop is CSATGTLTYNEQFF. The CDR3 region has the DNA TGCAGCGCAACCGGGACTCTTACCTACAATGAGCAGTTCTTC.